The text below deals with one T cell receptor beta chain. As processed by the authors: Reference gene primer amplification gave estimated nucleated cell counts. Using immunoSEQ multiplex PCR, the repertoire was profiled, and TCRdb retains in-frame clones only, with some absent. The DNA was the basis for D and trimming; V, J and clone size are from that table. The table shows under 200,000 clones, with around four fifths occurring only once. The CDR3 loop spans 13 amino acids. Germline CDR1 SGDLS, CDR2 YYNGEE. V lost 7 bases and J lost 4; bases outside the gene matches: 4. The data stem from a study of blood T cell repertoires in COVID-19. Study background: The United States, Italy and Spain supplied acute and convalescent COVID-19 samples. Nucleic acid was either cDNA or gDNA, and it came from T cells, B-cell-depleted T cells, or PBMCs.

This clonotype was sampled from a woman in her seventies who had recovered from COVID-19. This rearrangement joins TRBV9 to TRBJ2-1; TRBD2 matches 8 bases. Sequenced: peripheral blood. This CDR3 is CASGLARYNEQFF. DNA for the CDR3: TGTGCCAGCGGACTAGCCCGATACAATGAGCAGTTCTTC.